The rows below give T cell receptor beta chains drawn from one sample of a study of regulatory T cells in long-lasting Graves disease. TCRdb reprocessed the multiplex PCR reads with MiXCR, giving one entry per CDR3 protein. This sample has approximately 490,000 distinct CDR3 sequences, with around 16% found just once. A further study also used this sample, focusing on T cells in Graves' hyperthyroidism and ophthalmopathy.

Material: peripheral blood mononuclear cells (PBMCs), obtained at new diagnosis, from a patient treated with antithyroid drugs. The receptor source for this set is a man aged 35 to 55 with Graves disease. Both conserved end residues are part of each CDR3. D genes are given only for firm matches. Expanded clones are given a class, and other clones once, few, many or no size at all.

j_gene | d_gene | v_gene | abundance | CDR3aa | CDR3nt
TRBJ1-2 | TRBD1 | TRBV7-9 | many | CASSLAQDRAHYTF | TGTGCCAGCAGCTTAGCCCAGGACAGGGCCCACTACACCTTC
TRBJ1-1 | . | TRBV2 | many | CASSDGAVTEAFF | TGTGCCAGCAGTGACGGTGCCGTCACTGAAGCTTTCTTT
TRBJ2-3 | TRBD1 | TRBV29-1 | many | CSVTGGKSTDTQYF | TGCAGCGTCACAGGGGGTAAAAGCACAGATACGCAGTATTTT
TRBJ2-7 | TRBD2 | TRBV6-2/TRBV6-3 | many | CASWGLAGSYEQYF | TGTGCCAGCTGGGGACTAGCGGGATCCTACGAGCAGTACTTC
TRBJ1-6 | TRBD1 | TRBV9 | . | CASSSGTGISPLHF | TGTGCCAGCAGCTCCGGGACAGGGATTTCACCCCTCCACTTT
TRBJ2-2 | TRBD2 | TRBV27 | few | CASSQTGLAGARTGELFF | TGTGCCAGCAGTCAAACCGGACTAGCGGGAGCAAGAACCGGGGAGCTGTTTTTT
TRBJ2-4 | . | TRBV6-2/TRBV6-3 | many | CASSYAGGAMAKNIQYF | TGTGCCAGCAGTTACGCTGGGGGGGCTATGGCCAAAAACATTCAGTACTTC
TRBJ2-3 | . | TRBV20-1 | many | CSARGVADTQYF | TGCAGTGCTAGAGGAGTCGCAGATACGCAGTATTTT
TRBJ1-3 | . | TRBV9 | . | CASSLPDRPSGNTIYF | TGTGCCAGCAGCCTTCCGGACAGACCCTCTGGAAACACCATATATTTT
TRBJ1-2 | . | TRBV30 | many | CAWRHSGGSGYTF | TGTGCCTGGAGACATAGTGGGGGTTCTGGCTACACCTTC
TRBJ2-7 | TRBD1 | TRBV12-3/TRBV12-4 | many | CASSTPGQSHEQYF | TGTGCCAGCAGCACTCCGGGACAGTCCCACGAGCAGTACTTC
TRBJ2-4 | . | TRBV27 | few | CASKIGTSKNIQYF | TGTGCCAGCAAAATAGGGACGTCCAAAAACATTCAGTACTTC
TRBJ2-1 | . | TRBV11-2 | . | CASSSLGGPYNEQFF | TGTGCCAGCAGTTCCTTGGGGGGCCCCTACAATGAGCAGTTCTTC
TRBJ2-2 | . | TRBV10-1 | . | CASSAMRAGELFF | TGCGCCAGCAGTGCCATGAGGGCCGGGGAGCTGTTTTTT
TRBJ2-1 | . | TRBV7-3 | few | CASSGSGPGYNEQFF | TGTGCCAGCAGCGGAAGCGGTCCAGGTTACAATGAGCAGTTCTTC
TRBJ2-3 | . | TRBV11-2 | many | CASSIGTFPTDTQYF | TGTGCCAGCAGCATTGGGACTTTTCCCACAGATACGCAGTATTTT
TRBJ2-7 | . | TRBV13 | few | CASSVGAETYEQYF | TGTGCCAGCAGCGTAGGCGCCGAGACCTACGAGCAGTACTTC
TRBJ1-6 | . | TRBV7-2 | . | CASSLERGWVGNSPLHF | TGTGCCAGCAGCTTAGAAAGGGGGTGGGTCGGAAATTCACCCCTCCACTTT
TRBJ2-5 | . | TRBV27 | few | CARRAGVRETQYF | TGTGCCAGAAGAGCAGGGGTGAGAGAGACCCAGTACTTC
TRBJ1-2 | . | TRBV27 | . | CASSTLARDVSRGWTGYTF | TGTGCCAGCAGTACACTGGCCCGGGACGTTTCCCGGGGGTGGACTGGCTACACCTTC
TRBJ2-5 | TRBD2 | TRBV20-1 | many | CSARLATSGKQETQYF | TGCAGTGCTAGGTTGGCGACTAGCGGAAAACAAGAGACCCAGTACTTC
TRBJ1-5 | TRBD1 | TRBV28 | many | CASRQLTGIGGSNQPQHF | TGTGCCAGCAGACAACTGACAGGGATTGGGGGTAGCAATCAGCCCCAGCATTTT
TRBJ2-1 | . | TRBV14 | . | CASSQDRVLWDEQFF | TGTGCCAGCAGCCAAGACCGTGTCCTGTGGGATGAGCAGTTCTTC
TRBJ1-5 | . | TRBV5-6 | few | CASSLLGQRNSNQPQHF | TGTGCCAGCAGCTTGCTGGGGCAGCGGAATAGCAATCAGCCCCAGCATTTT